The rows below give T cell receptor beta chains drawn from one sample of a study of long-term antiretroviral therapy in people with HIV. Repertoires were generated with immunoSEQ multiplex PCR, while TCRdb's copy carries only in-frame clones and drops some. The sample yields some 47,000 clones, 90% to 95% seen once. Material: unsorted PBMCs, obtained 3.7 years after starting antiretroviral therapy. The receptors were sampled from a woman in her fifties or sixties with HIV. CDR3s include the opening cysteine and the closing phenylalanine or tryptophan. A D gene is named only where the DNA matches it firmly. Only part of the rows carry a size: once, few, many, or a class if the clone is expanded.

abundance: NA
d_gene: NA
j_gene: TRBJ1-4
v_gene: TRBV7-2
CDR3nt: TGTGCCAGCAGCCCTAGAGGCCCTGCAACTAATGAAAAACTGTTTTTT
CDR3aa: CASSPRGPATNEKLFF

abundance: NA
d_gene: NA
j_gene: TRBJ1-1
v_gene: TRBV19
CDR3nt: TGTGCCAGTAGCCGCTTCCCGGGGGGGACTGAAGCTTTCTTT
CDR3aa: CASSRFPGGTEAFF

abundance: NA
d_gene: NA
j_gene: TRBJ1-4
v_gene: TRBV6-5
CDR3nt: TGTGCCAGCAGTTACAGCCGGGGGCCCAATGAAAAACTGTTTTTT
CDR3aa: CASSYSRGPNEKLFF

abundance: NA
d_gene: TRBD2
j_gene: TRBJ2-2
v_gene: TRBV25-1
CDR3nt: TGTGCCAGCAGTCTCCTACGGGGGGGAGGCAACACCGGGGAGCTGTTTTTT
CDR3aa: CASSLLRGGGNTGELFF

abundance: NA
d_gene: TRBD2
j_gene: TRBJ2-1
v_gene: TRBV29-1
CDR3nt: TGCAGCGTTGACTTTAGGCTAGCGGGGAACAATGAGCAGTTCTTC
CDR3aa: CSVDFRLAGNNEQFF

abundance: once
d_gene: NA
j_gene: TRBJ1-2
v_gene: TRBV14
CDR3nt: TGTGCCAGCAGCCGACAAGTCTATGGCTACACCTTC
CDR3aa: CASSRQVYGYTF

abundance: NA
d_gene: TRBD1
j_gene: TRBJ2-7
v_gene: TRBV6-6
CDR3nt: TGTGCCAGCAGTCCCAACAGGGGGCAAAGGGACTACGAGCAGTACTTC
CDR3aa: CASSPNRGQRDYEQYF

abundance: NA
d_gene: TRBD1
j_gene: TRBJ1-6
v_gene: TRBV2
CDR3nt: TGTGCCAGCAGTGCCGGGACAGATAATTCACCCCTCCACTTT
CDR3aa: CASSAGTDNSPLHF

abundance: NA
d_gene: NA
j_gene: TRBJ2-7
v_gene: TRBV7-2
CDR3nt: TGTGCCAGCAGCGCGGGACTTTACTACGAGCAGTACTTC
CDR3aa: CASSAGLYYEQYF

abundance: once
d_gene: TRBD1
j_gene: TRBJ1-5
v_gene: TRBV6-1
CDR3nt: TGTGCCAGCAGTGCTAACAGGGGGAGTCAGCCCCAGCATTTT
CDR3aa: CASSANRGSQPQHF

abundance: NA
d_gene: NA
j_gene: TRBJ2-7
v_gene: TRBV2
CDR3nt: TGTGCCAGCAGTGACAGGATCGGCAACGAGCAGTACTTC
CDR3aa: CASSDRIGNEQYF

abundance: NA
d_gene: TRBD1
j_gene: TRBJ1-6
v_gene: TRBV18
CDR3nt: TGTGCCAGCTCACCGAAGCACAGGGGAGATAATTCACCCCTCCACTTT
CDR3aa: CASSPKHRGDNSPLHF

abundance: NA
d_gene: NA
j_gene: TRBJ1-3
v_gene: TRBV30
CDR3nt: TGTGCCTGGAGTCTGGTGGCCGGGGACTTTGGCTCTGGAAACACCATATATTTT
CDR3aa: CAWSLVAGDFGSGNTIYF

abundance: NA
d_gene: NA
j_gene: TRBJ2-5
v_gene: TRBV4-1
CDR3nt: TGCGCCAGCAGCCAAGGTTTAGGGGGTGCCCAGTACTTC
CDR3aa: CASSQGLGGAQYF

abundance: NA
d_gene: TRBD1
j_gene: TRBJ1-2
v_gene: TRBV7-9
CDR3nt: TGTGCCAGCAGCTCCCCTGACAGGGGGACCTATGGCTACACCTTC
CDR3aa: CASSSPDRGTYGYTF

abundance: NA
d_gene: NA
j_gene: TRBJ1-5
v_gene: TRBV6-1
CDR3nt: TGTGCCAGCAGGGGGGATCAGCCCCAGCATTTT
CDR3aa: CASRGDQPQHF

abundance: NA
d_gene: NA
j_gene: TRBJ1-2
v_gene: TRBV6-5
CDR3nt: TGTGCCACCAGCCGGACTCCCTATGGCTACACCTTC
CDR3aa: CATSRTPYGYTF

abundance: NA
d_gene: NA
j_gene: TRBJ1-6
v_gene: TRBV27
CDR3nt: TGTGCCAGCAGTTTATCGATCCGAACGCATAATTCACCCCTCCACTTT
CDR3aa: CASSLSIRTHNSPLHF

abundance: NA
d_gene: TRBD2
j_gene: TRBJ2-3
v_gene: TRBV19
CDR3nt: TGTGCCAGTAGTATAACCCCAACTAGCGGCCCGGGTACGCAGTATTTT
CDR3aa: CASSITPTSGPGTQYF

abundance: NA
d_gene: NA
j_gene: TRBJ2-2
v_gene: TRBV7-7
CDR3nt: TGTGCTAGCAGCTTAAGGTTGGGCGGGGAGCTGTTTTTT
CDR3aa: CASSLRLGGELFF

abundance: NA
d_gene: NA
j_gene: TRBJ2-5
v_gene: TRBV7-2
CDR3nt: TGTGCCAGCAGCTTAGGACCAGGGGAGACCCAGTACTTC
CDR3aa: CASSLGPGETQYF

abundance: NA
d_gene: NA
j_gene: TRBJ1-4
v_gene: TRBV6-1
CDR3nt: TGTGCCAGCAGTGAGGGCCACACAGGTGGAAAACTGTTTTTT
CDR3aa: CASSEGHTGGKLFF

abundance: NA
d_gene: TRBD1
j_gene: TRBJ1-4
v_gene: TRBV11-1
CDR3nt: TGTGCCAGCAGCCCCGGGACAGGGGGAACTAATGAAAAACTGTTTTTT
CDR3aa: CASSPGTGGTNEKLFF

abundance: NA
d_gene: TRBD2
j_gene: TRBJ2-1
v_gene: TRBV9
CDR3nt: TGTGCCAGCAGCGAACAACTAGCGGGGGGTGCCAATGAGCAGTTCTTC
CDR3aa: CASSEQLAGGANEQFF

abundance: once
d_gene: NA
j_gene: TRBJ1-5
v_gene: TRBV18
CDR3nt: TGTGCCAGCTCACCACCGGGCATTTATCAGCCCCAGCATTTT
CDR3aa: CASSPPGIYQPQHF

abundance: NA
d_gene: NA
j_gene: TRBJ2-1
v_gene: TRBV7-2
CDR3nt: TGTGCCAGCAGGGAGGTCAGTGAGCAGTTCTTC
CDR3aa: CASREVSEQFF

abundance: once
d_gene: NA
j_gene: TRBJ1-1
v_gene: TRBV9
CDR3nt: TGTGCCAGCACCGGACAGCTGAACACTGAAGCTTTCTTT
CDR3aa: CASTGQLNTEAFF

abundance: NA
d_gene: NA
j_gene: TRBJ1-4
v_gene: TRBV29-1
CDR3nt: TGCAGCGTTGATGAGACGGGTAATGAAAAACTGTTTTTT
CDR3aa: CSVDETGNEKLFF

abundance: NA
d_gene: NA
j_gene: TRBJ2-2
v_gene: TRBV19
CDR3nt: TGTGCCAGTAGACCGACAGGTGCGAACACCGGGGAGCTGTTTTTT
CDR3aa: CASRPTGANTGELFF

abundance: NA
d_gene: NA
j_gene: TRBJ1-3
v_gene: TRBV6-1
CDR3nt: TGTGCCAGCAGCGAAGGGTATTACAGAAACACCATATATTTT
CDR3aa: CASSEGYYRNTIYF

abundance: NA
d_gene: TRBD1
j_gene: TRBJ2-7
v_gene: TRBV5-6
CDR3nt: TGTGCCAGCAGCTCCCGGCCCGGACAGGGAACCTACGAGCAGTACTTC
CDR3aa: CASSSRPGQGTYEQYF

abundance: NA
d_gene: NA
j_gene: TRBJ1-3
v_gene: TRBV7-2
CDR3nt: TGTGCCAGCAGCTTCAGGGACGCTGGAAACACCATATATTTT
CDR3aa: CASSFRDAGNTIYF

abundance: NA
d_gene: NA
j_gene: TRBJ1-5
v_gene: TRBV10-3
CDR3nt: TGTGCCATCAGCCTAAGTCCTACCCAGCCCCAGCATTTT
CDR3aa: CAISLSPTQPQHF

abundance: NA
d_gene: NA
j_gene: TRBJ1-2
v_gene: TRBV10-3
CDR3nt: TGTGCCATCAGTGAGTCCCTCTATGGCTACACCTTC
CDR3aa: CAISESLYGYTF

abundance: NA
d_gene: TRBD1
j_gene: TRBJ1-3
v_gene: TRBV9
CDR3nt: TGTGCCAGCAGCGCCGGGCGGGCAACAGGGGACCCTGGAAACACCATATATTTT
CDR3aa: CASSAGRATGDPGNTIYF

abundance: once
d_gene: NA
j_gene: TRBJ1-4
v_gene: TRBV5-1
CDR3nt: TGCGCCAGCAGCTTGGGGGGGGCCTCTAATGAAAAACTGTTTTTT
CDR3aa: CASSLGGASNEKLFF

abundance: NA
d_gene: TRBD1
j_gene: TRBJ2-6
v_gene: TRBV9
CDR3nt: TGTGCCAGCAGCGGGTGGGACAGACCGGTAGGGGCCAACGTCCTGACTTTC
CDR3aa: CASSGWDRPVGANVLTF

abundance: NA
d_gene: NA
j_gene: TRBJ2-7
v_gene: TRBV5-4
CDR3nt: TGTGCCAGCAGTCCTAGGGGGGAGTGGGGCTACGAGCAGTACTTC
CDR3aa: CASSPRGEWGYEQYF

abundance: NA
d_gene: TRBD1
j_gene: TRBJ1-2
v_gene: TRBV10-3
CDR3nt: TGTGCCATCAGTGCCGGACAGGGTTCTACCTATGGCTACACCTTC
CDR3aa: CAISAGQGSTYGYTF

abundance: NA
d_gene: TRBD1
j_gene: TRBJ2-6
v_gene: TRBV5-4
CDR3nt: TGTGCCAGCAGCTTGGGGACAGGGGAATCCGGGGCCAACGTCCTGACTTTC
CDR3aa: CASSLGTGESGANVLTF

abundance: once
d_gene: NA
j_gene: TRBJ1-2
v_gene: TRBV29-1
CDR3nt: TGCAGCGTTGTAGGGACGGAATATCACTATGGCTACACCTTC
CDR3aa: CSVVGTEYHYGYTF

abundance: NA
d_gene: NA
j_gene: TRBJ1-1
v_gene: TRBV29-1
CDR3nt: TGCAGCGTTGAGCGGGCTGTTGAAGCTTTCTTT
CDR3aa: CSVERAVEAFF

abundance: NA
d_gene: NA
j_gene: TRBJ2-5
v_gene: TRBV4-3
CDR3nt: TGCGCCAGCAGCCAAGATCGTACGCAAGAGACCCAGTACTTC
CDR3aa: CASSQDRTQETQYF

abundance: NA
d_gene: TRBD1
j_gene: TRBJ2-1
v_gene: TRBV29-1
CDR3nt: TGCAGCGTGGGGAGCGGCAGGGGGCGCGGAAACGAGGGGGCCCGGTCCTACAATGAGCAGTTCTTC
CDR3aa: CSVGSGRGRGNEGARSYNEQFF

abundance: NA
d_gene: TRBD2
j_gene: TRBJ2-1
v_gene: TRBV4-3
CDR3nt: TGCGCCAGCAGCCAGGGACTAGCAACTTACAATGAGCAGTTCTTC
CDR3aa: CASSQGLATYNEQFF

abundance: NA
d_gene: NA
j_gene: TRBJ1-5
v_gene: TRBV6-5
CDR3nt: TGTGCCAGCAGTTACTTGGGCACTAATCAGCCCCAGCATTTT
CDR3aa: CASSYLGTNQPQHF

abundance: NA
d_gene: TRBD1
j_gene: TRBJ2-7
v_gene: TRBV19
CDR3nt: TGTGCCAGTAGTACCGGACAGGGATCCTACGAGCAGTACTTC
CDR3aa: CASSTGQGSYEQYF

abundance: once
d_gene: NA
j_gene: TRBJ2-1
v_gene: TRBV2
CDR3nt: TGTGCCAGCAGCGGGACAAATAACAATGAGCAGTTCTTC
CDR3aa: CASSGTNNNEQFF

abundance: NA
d_gene: NA
j_gene: TRBJ2-4
v_gene: TRBV30
CDR3nt: TGTGCCTGGAGAACACCCGGGATAAGGGGGAAAAACATTCAGTACTTC
CDR3aa: CAWRTPGIRGKNIQYF

abundance: NA
d_gene: NA
j_gene: TRBJ1-5
v_gene: TRBV5-6
CDR3nt: TGTGCCAGCAGCTTGTGGGCAGTGGTATCGCCCCAGCATTTT
CDR3aa: CASSLWAVVSPQHF